One and the same sample provided the 28 T cell receptor beta chains below, sequenced in a study of CD8+ T cells in alopecia areata. Reverse transcription of extracted RNA yielded cDNA, which provided the sequencing template. Sequencing was performed with immunoSEQ multiplex PCR; in TCRdb, only in-frame clones are kept and a portion is missing. The repertoire consists of 65,000 to 90,000 clones, with about 51% occurring once and the leading ten covering 5.7%. Sample: NKG2D-high CD8+ T cells sorted from blood. The receptors were sampled from a human donor with alopecia areata.

The rearrangement joins TRBV28 to TRBJ2-2; D is undetermined. The CDR3 contains 12 residues. The germline V and J ends were trimmed by 6 bases and 5 bases, with 7 bases remaining between them. The germline V gene encodes CDR1 MDHEN and CDR2 SYDVKM. The CDR3 region is CASRQLTGELFF. CDR3 DNA: TGTGCCAGCAGGCAGTTGACCGGGGAGCTGTTTTTT.

The chain is built from TRBV28 and TRBJ1-6; D uncertain. In germline, CDR1 is MDHEN, CDR2 SYDVKM. Trimming took off 5 bases at V and 7 bases at J, with 18 bases between the two ends. The CDR3 runs to 16 residues. The DNA for the CDR3 is TGTGCCAGCAGTCCACCCCCTGACGGCCGAAATTCACCCCTCCACTTT. It yields the protein CASSPPPDGRNSPLHF.

This clone was observed a few times. CDR3 sequence: CASSQDPLGSLNEQFF. CDR3 sequence (DNA): TGCGCCAGCAGCCAAGATCCATTGGGCAGCCTCAATGAGCAGTTCTTC. The chain employs TRBV4-1 and TRBJ2-1; D is uncertain. The CDR3 has 16 amino acids. Trimming stripped 0 bases from V and 6 bases from J, with 15 bases between. CDR1 and CDR2 (germline): MGHRA, YSYEKL.

This clone was detected once. V is TRBV27 and J is TRBJ2-1, with TRBD2 matching 9 bases. Germline CDR1 is MNHEY and CDR2 is SMNVEV (reference sequence). V lost 8 bases and J lost 4; bases outside the gene matches: 9. CDR3 length equals 15 residues. CDR3 in DNA: TGTGCCAGCTCGACAGTAGCGGGGGCGTACAATGAGCAGTTCTTC. It translates to CASSTVAGAYNEQFF.

A few counts support this clone. The chain combines TRBV25-1 with TRBJ2-3; perhaps TRBD2 as D (5 bases). Germline lookup yields CDR1 MGHDK and CDR2 SYGVNS. Trimming pared 3 bases from V and 4 bases from J, leaving 11 bases between. This CDR3 has 14 amino acids. As DNA, the CDR3 is TGTGCCAGCAGTGACTCGGACGGGGCAGATACGCAGTATTTT. Its translation is CASSDSDGADTQYF.

V gene TRBV14 combines with J gene TRBJ2-4, with a weak D call TRBD2 (5 bases). Germline V gene sequence: CDR1 SGHDN, CDR2 FVKESK. The V end was cut by 5 bases, the J end by 8 bases, with 7 bases between. The CDR3 has 11 amino acids. CDR3 amino acids: CASSTGDIQYF. Here the CDR3 DNA reads TGTGCCAGCAGCACCGGGGACATTCAGTACTTC.

V usage is TRBV28 and J usage is TRBJ2-7; 9 bases are a match to TRBD1. Losses at the gene ends were 3 bases for V and 5 bases for J; bases not matched to a gene: 17. The CDR3 sequence is 18 residues long. Germline CDR1 and CDR2: MDHEN and SYDVKM. CDR3 coding DNA: TGTGCCAGCAGTTTTGCGGGAATTTCCGGGACAGGGTTCCACGAGCAGTACTTC. Amino acids: CASSFAGISGTGFHEQYF.

The rearrangement links TRBV5-1 to TRBJ2-3; D is ambiguous. V gave up 7 bases and J gave up 2 bases, with 5 bases separating them. The CDR3 sequence is 11 residues long. The germline V gene has CDR1 SGHRS and CDR2 YFSETQ. Written as DNA, the CDR3 is TGCGCCAGCCGTGACACAGATACGCAGTATTTT. This gives the protein CASRDTDTQYF.

The gene calls are TRBV7-9 and TRBJ2-1, with 14 positions matching TRBD2. The junction had 6 bases not matched to a gene; V was cut back by 5 bases and J by 6 bases. This CDR3 has 16 residues. The germline gives CDR1 SEHNR, CDR2 FQNEAQ (reference sequence). The CDR3 bases are TGTGCCAGCAGCCTTCACGGACTAGCGGGAGGCAATGAGCAGTTCTTC. Residues: CASSLHGLAGGNEQFF.

The chain couples TRBV14 to TRBJ2-1; 9 nucleotides agree with TRBD2. The CDR3 runs 16 residues. Germline loops: CDR1 SGHDN, CDR2 FVKESK. Unmatched junction bases numbered 13, after V lost 4 bases and J lost 9 bases. The CDR3: CASSPLFGAGGFEQFF. Written as DNA, the CDR3 is TGTGCCAGCAGCCCCCTCTTCGGGGCGGGGGGGTTTGAGCAGTTCTTC. Together with reference TRBV14 and TRBJ2-1, the CDR3 gives the full variable domain: EAGVTQFPSHSVIEKGQTVTLRCDPISGHDNLYWYRRVMGKEIKFLLHFVKESKQDESGMPNNRFLAERTGGTYSTLKVQPAELEDSGVYFCASSPLFGAGGFEQFFGPGTRLTVL.

The chain combines TRBV6-5 with TRBJ2-2; no clear D gene. V was trimmed by 8 bases and J by 2 bases, leaving 15 bases between them. CDR1 and CDR2 from the germline V gene are MNHEY and SVGAGI. The CDR3 is 15 amino acids. The DNA for the CDR3 is TGTGCCAGCTACCCCCTCCCCGCTAACACCGGGGAGCTGTTTTTT. Protein sequence: CASYPLPANTGELFF.

The V call is TRBV11-2, the J call TRBJ2-3; the D is unclear. V was trimmed by 4 bases and J by 7 bases, leaving 9 bases between them. Germline CDR1 is SGHAT and CDR2 is FQNNGV. The CDR3 runs to 12 residues. Here the CDR3 DNA reads TGTGCCAGCAGCTCGCCAGAGTATACGCAGTATTTT. It translates to CASSSPEYTQYF.

The chain employs TRBV5-1 and TRBJ2-1; no definite D call. V was pared by 5 bases and J by 1 base, with 7 bases between. CDR1 is SGHRS and CDR2 is YFSETQ in the germline V gene. This CDR3 comprises 13 residues. CDR3: CASRDGSYNEQFF. The CDR3 DNA sequence: TGCGCCAGCAGGGACGGGTCCTACAATGAGCAGTTCTTC.

The CDR3 coding sequence is TGTGCCAGCAGCTCGTGGGGCCCTCAGGATACGCAGTATTTT. Translated, it gives CASSSWGPQDTQYF. The rearrangement links TRBV7-9 to TRBJ2-3; a weak D match, TRBD1 (5 bases). Germline CDR1 reads SEHNR; CDR2 reads FQNEAQ (reference sequence). The germline V and J ends were trimmed by 4 bases and 6 bases, with 14 bases remaining between them. This CDR3 is built from 14 residues.

This clone came up a few times. V is TRBV28 and J is TRBJ2-7; 10 nucleotides line up with TRBD2. J lost 6 bases, V lost 2 bases, and 7 bases had no gene match. The CDR3 is 15 amino acids. Germline values: CDR1 MDHEN, CDR2 SYDVKM. CDR3 in amino acids: CASSLLLAGAGEQYF. The CDR3 nucleotides are TGTGCCAGCAGTTTACTGCTAGCGGGGGCTGGCGAGCAGTACTTC.

The rearrangement links TRBV6-6 to TRBJ2-1, with D unclear. V was shortened by 7 bases and J by 8 bases, with 9 bases between the two germline ends. Germline assignment: CDR1 MNHNY and CDR2 SVGAGI (reference sequence). The CDR3 has 11 amino acids. The CDR3 here is CASIHGYEQFF. DNA of the CDR3: TGTGCCAGCATTCACGGGTATGAGCAGTTCTTC.

The chain is built from TRBV20-1 and TRBJ2-7; D unclear. The CDR3 is 11 residues long. Germline CDR1 and CDR2: DFQATT and SNEGSKA (reference sequence). The V gene lost 5 bases and the J gene lost 3 bases, with 8 bases spanning the gap. CDR3 DNA: TGCAGTGCTCGAATTGGCTACGAGCAGTACTTC. Its translation is CSARIGYEQYF.

The rearrangement links TRBV18 to TRBJ2-2, with no clear D. This CDR3 has 11 residues. Deletions cut 2 bases from V and 6 bases from J, with 1 base between. Germline V gene sequence: CDR1 KGHSH, CDR2 LQKENI. CDR3 loop: CASSPAGELFF. In nucleotides, the CDR3 is TGTGCCAGCTCACCAGCCGGGGAGCTGTTTTTT.

The rearrangement joins TRBV6-5 to TRBJ2-1; 9 bases are shared with TRBD2. The CDR3 consists of 14 residues. The junction had 7 bases not matched to a gene; V was cut back by 7 bases and J by 6 bases. Germline assignment: CDR1 MNHEY and CDR2 SVGAGI. The CDR3 DNA reads as TGTGCCAGCACGGGGACTAGCCTCGCCAATGAGCAGTTCTTC. It specifies CASTGTSLANEQFF.

The rearrangement links TRBV7-2 to TRBJ2-7; D is uncertain. The ends were cut back, 2 bases at V and 2 bases at J, with 13 bases in the middle. There are 15 residues in the CDR3. Germline V gives CDR1 SGHTA, CDR2 FQGNSA. CDR3 bases: TGTGCCAGCAGCTTAAGTGATGCAGGCACCTACGAGCAGTACTTC. Protein product: CASSLSDAGTYEQYF. Full variable domain (outside the CDR3, taken from reference TRBV7-2 and TRBJ2-7): GAGVSQSPSNKVTEKGKDVELRCDPISGHTALYWYRQSLGQGLEFLIYFQGNSAPDKSGLPSDRFSAERTGGSVSTLTIQRTQQEDSAVYLCASSLSDAGTYEQYFGPGTRLTVT.

The rearrangement joins TRBV19 to TRBJ2-5; D not resolved. CDR3 length: 10 amino acids. Trimming took 9 bases from V and 8 from J, leaving 10 bases between them. The germline V gene has CDR1 LNHDA and CDR2 SQIVND (reference sequence). The CDR3 loop reads CARKSGTQYF. In nucleotides, the CDR3 is TGTGCCAGGAAAAGTGGAACCCAGTACTTC. Together with reference TRBV19 and TRBJ2-5, the CDR3 gives the full variable domain: DGGITQSPKYLFRKEGQNVTLSCEQNLNHDAMYWYRQDPGQGLRLIYYSQIVNDFQKGDIAEGYSVSREKKESFPLTVTSAQKNPTAFYLCARKSGTQYFGPGTRLLVL.

The chain combines TRBV5-1 with TRBJ2-1, with D unresolved. CDR3 size: 13 residues. Germline values: CDR1 SGHRS, CDR2 YFSETQ. Trimming pared 3 bases from V and 0 bases from J, leaving 4 bases between. In nucleotides, the CDR3 is TGCGCCAGCAGCTGGAGCTCCTACAATGAGCAGTTCTTC. Translating gives CASSWSSYNEQFF.

J is TRBJ2-7 and V is TRBV15, with TRBD1 matching 7 bases. The CDR3 runs to 15 residues. Germline loops: CDR1 LNHNV, CDR2 YYDKDF (reference sequence). V trimming: 0 bases; J trimming: 9 bases; junction bases outside the gene matches: 11. CDR3 bases: TGTGCCACCAGCAGAGATTGGGACAGCCTCCTGGGGCAGTACTTC. This sequence encodes CATSRDWDSLLGQYF.

The V call is TRBV4-1, the J call TRBJ2-7; possible D gene TRBD1, 5 bases. The germline V gene encodes CDR1 MGHRA and CDR2 YSYEKL. The CDR3 is 11 residues long. V lost 3 bases to trimming and J lost 10 bases, with 10 bases between them. CDR3 coding DNA: TGCGCCAGCAGCCACCAGGGTTTCCAGTACTTC. This encodes CASSHQGFQYF.

This chain joins TRBV7-9 and TRBJ2-7, with D possibly matching TRBD2 (7 bases). The CDR3 totals 14 residues. Trimming stripped 5 bases from V and 4 bases from J, with 15 bases between. From germline, CDR1 is SEHNR and CDR2 FQNEAQ (reference sequence). CDR3 in DNA: TGTGCCAGCAGCCCACAGGGAGGGGATTACGAGCAGTACTTC. Its translation: CASSPQGGDYEQYF.

The chain couples TRBV28 to TRBJ2-2; D call uncertain. V was trimmed by 2 bases and J by 6 bases, leaving 4 bases between them. CDR1 and CDR2 from the germline V gene are MDHEN and SYDVKM. This CDR3 contains 12 residues. The CDR3 spells CASSLGAGELFF. In nucleotides, the CDR3 is TGTGCCAGCAGTTTAGGTGCCGGGGAGCTGTTTTTT.

The J gene is TRBJ1-4, the V gene TRBV5-1; D may be TRBD1 (6 bases). The CDR3 covers 14 residues. Germline lookup yields CDR1 SGHRS and CDR2 YFSETQ. Trimming removed 5 bases at V and 5 bases at J, with 13 bases between. The CDR3 protein is CASRSLGANEKLFF. The CDR3 DNA is TGCGCCAGCAGGTCGCTGGGGGCAAATGAAAAACTGTTTTTT.

This clone came up a few times. This chain connects TRBV18 to TRBJ2-7; D unclear. CDR1 KGHSH and CDR2 LQKENI come from the germline V gene. The V end was cut by 3 bases, the J end by 6 bases, with 12 bases between. The CDR3 contains 13 residues. As DNA, the CDR3 is TGTGCCAGCTCACCCCCGTTTGAGACCGAGCAGTACTTC. Translating it yields CASSPPFETEQYF.